This T cell receptor beta chain was recovered during a study of T cells in Graves' hyperthyroidism and ophthalmopathy. As for the study in general: Sampling of peripheral blood happened at initial diagnosis, prior to any treatment.

Germline V CDR1 and CDR2: MNHNS, SASEGT. The CDR3 is 16 residues long. The V end was cut by 1 base, the J end by 12 bases, with 24 bases between. This clonotype was seen at least ten times. Antigen unknown. Overall study findings and caveats: Ophthalmopathy was model-predicted a median about 6.7 months pre-onset.

TCR beta CDR3 region amplification was performed from RNA transcripts. Carried out on the TCR CDR3, a first-round RT-PCR used the HTBI primer set. TCRdb analysed the multiplex PCR reads with MiXCR anew, one entry per CDR3 protein. The sample lists around 620,000 distinct CDR3 sequences, 12% to 15% seen once, with around 7% in the top ten. The TCR sequence derives from a woman aged 18-30 years with Graves' ophthalmopathy. Material: blood. The rearrangement links TRBV6-1 to TRBJ1-1; D possibly corresponds to TRBD1 (6 bases). For the CDR3, the DNA is TGTGCCAGCAGTGAAGGGTCGTTTAGGCGGGGGCCAGCGTCTTTCTTT. This sequence encodes CASSEGSFRRGPASFF.